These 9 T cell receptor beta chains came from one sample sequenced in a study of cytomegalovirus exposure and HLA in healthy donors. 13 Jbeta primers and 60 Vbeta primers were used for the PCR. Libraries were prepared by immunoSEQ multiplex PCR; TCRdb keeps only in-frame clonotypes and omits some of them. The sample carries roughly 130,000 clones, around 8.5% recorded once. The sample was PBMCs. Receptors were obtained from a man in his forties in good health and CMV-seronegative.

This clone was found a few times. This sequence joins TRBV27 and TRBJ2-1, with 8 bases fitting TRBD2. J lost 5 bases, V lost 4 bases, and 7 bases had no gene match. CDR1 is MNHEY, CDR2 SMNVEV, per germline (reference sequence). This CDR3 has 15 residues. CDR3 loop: CASSSPPTSDNEQFF. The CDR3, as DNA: TGTGCCAGCAGTTCCCCCCCGACTAGCGACAATGAGCAGTTCTTC.

The CDR3 protein is CASSLMGPISGNTIYF. The CDR3 DNA follows: TGTGCCAGCAGCCTAATGGGCCCAATCTCTGGAAACACCATATATTTT. This chain connects TRBV7-9 to TRBJ1-3; D is unclear. From germline, CDR1 is SEHNR and CDR2 FQNEAQ (reference sequence). The V gene lost 5 bases and the J gene lost 0 bases, with 14 bases spanning the gap. There are 16 residues in the CDR3.

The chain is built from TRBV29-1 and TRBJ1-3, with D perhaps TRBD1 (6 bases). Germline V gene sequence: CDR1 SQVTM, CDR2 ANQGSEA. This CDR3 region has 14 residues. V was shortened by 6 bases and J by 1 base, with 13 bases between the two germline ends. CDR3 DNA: TGCAGCGTCCTGACAGGCCTTTCTGGAAACACCATATATTTT. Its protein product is CSVLTGLSGNTIYF.

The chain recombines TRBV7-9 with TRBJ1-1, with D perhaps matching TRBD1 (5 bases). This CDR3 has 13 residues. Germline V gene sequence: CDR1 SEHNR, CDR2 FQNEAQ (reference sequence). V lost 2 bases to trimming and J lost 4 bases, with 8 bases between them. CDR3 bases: TGTGCCAGCAGCTTACAGGGAAGCACTGAAGCTTTCTTT. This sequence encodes CASSLQGSTEAFF.

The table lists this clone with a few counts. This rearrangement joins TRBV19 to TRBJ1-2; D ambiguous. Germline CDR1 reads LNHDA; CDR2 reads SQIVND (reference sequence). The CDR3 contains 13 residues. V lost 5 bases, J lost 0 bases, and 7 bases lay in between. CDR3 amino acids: CASSYGANYGYTF. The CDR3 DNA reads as TGTGCCAGTAGTTACGGAGCTAACTATGGCTACACCTTC. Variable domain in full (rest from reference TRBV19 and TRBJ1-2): DGGITQSPKYLFRKEGQNVTLSCEQNLNHDAMYWYRQDPGQGLRLIYYSQIVNDFQKGDIAEGYSVSREKKESFPLTVTSAQKNPTAFYLCASSYGANYGYTFGSGTRLTVV.

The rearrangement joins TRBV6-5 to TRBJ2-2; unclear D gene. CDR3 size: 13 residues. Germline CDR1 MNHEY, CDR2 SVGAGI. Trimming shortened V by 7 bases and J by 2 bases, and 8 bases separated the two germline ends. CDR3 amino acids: CASIEKNTGELFF. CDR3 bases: TGTGCCAGCATTGAGAAAAACACCGGGGAGCTGTTTTTT.

Here the CDR3 reads CAISESWGSSMNTEAFF. DNA for the CDR3: TGTGCCATCAGTGAGTCGTGGGGCAGTTCAATGAACACTGAAGCTTTCTTT. The V and J genes are TRBV10-3 and TRBJ1-1; tentative D call: TRBD1 (5 bases). V was trimmed by 0 bases and J by 0 bases, leaving 14 bases between them. The CDR3 has 17 residues. Germline assignment: CDR1 ENHRY and CDR2 SYGVKD.

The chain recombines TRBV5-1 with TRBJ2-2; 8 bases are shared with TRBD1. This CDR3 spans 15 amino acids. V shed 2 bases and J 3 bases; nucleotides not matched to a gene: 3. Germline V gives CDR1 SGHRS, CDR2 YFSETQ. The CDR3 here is CASSFGQGDTGELFF. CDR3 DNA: TGCGCCAGCAGCTTCGGACAGGGTGACACCGGGGAGCTGTTTTTT.

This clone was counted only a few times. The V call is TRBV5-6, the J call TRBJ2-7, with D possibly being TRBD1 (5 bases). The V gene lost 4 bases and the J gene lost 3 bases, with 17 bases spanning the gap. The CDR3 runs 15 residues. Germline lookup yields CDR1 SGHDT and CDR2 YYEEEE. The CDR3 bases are TGTGCCAGCAGCCCTGACCCCAGGGCAGACTACGAGCAGTACTTC. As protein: CASSPDPRADYEQYF.